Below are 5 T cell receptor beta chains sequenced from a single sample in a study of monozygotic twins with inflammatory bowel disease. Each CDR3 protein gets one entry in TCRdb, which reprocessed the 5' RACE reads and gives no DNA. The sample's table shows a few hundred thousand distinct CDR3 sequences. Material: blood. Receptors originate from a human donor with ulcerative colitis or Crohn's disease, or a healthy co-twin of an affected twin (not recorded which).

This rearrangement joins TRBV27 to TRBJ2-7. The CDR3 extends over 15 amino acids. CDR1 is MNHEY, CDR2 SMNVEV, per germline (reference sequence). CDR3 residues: CASSLSYTSTYEQYF.

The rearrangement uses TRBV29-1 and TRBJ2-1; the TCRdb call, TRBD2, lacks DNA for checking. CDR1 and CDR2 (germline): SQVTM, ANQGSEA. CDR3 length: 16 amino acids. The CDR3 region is CSVEVALAGGSSEQFF.

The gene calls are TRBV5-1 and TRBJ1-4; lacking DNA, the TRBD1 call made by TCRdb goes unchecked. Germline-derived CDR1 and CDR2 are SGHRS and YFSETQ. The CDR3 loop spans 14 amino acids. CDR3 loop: CASSLDWDSKKLFF.

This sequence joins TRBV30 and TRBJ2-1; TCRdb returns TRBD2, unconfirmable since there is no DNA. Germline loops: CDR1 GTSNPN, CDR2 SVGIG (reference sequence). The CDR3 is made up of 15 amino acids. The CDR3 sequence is CAWSRVPSVYNEQFF.

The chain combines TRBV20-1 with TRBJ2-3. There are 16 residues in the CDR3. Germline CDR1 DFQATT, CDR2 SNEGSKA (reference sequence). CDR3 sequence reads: CSARDLGKTSTDTQYF.